The clone carrying this TCR beta chain was observed a few times. Aged about 6 to 95, donors were systemically healthy Caucasians from Russia. The draw of peripheral blood yielded approximately 10 milliliters from each donor. Trimming removed 5 bases from V and 3 bases from J, with 17 bases in between. There are 15 residues in the CDR3. The germline CDR1 and CDR2 sequences are MNHEY and SMNVEV (reference sequence). A second PCR of about 7 to 11 cycles used a sample-barcoded 5' primer and a J-beta primer mix. TCRdb reprocessed the 5' RACE reads with MiXCR, giving one entry per CDR3 protein. Among over a million distinct CDR3 sequences listed, 35% to 45% were seen once. These data belong to a study of blood T cells in healthy people across ages.

The chain has TRBV27 and TRBJ2-7; TRBD2 is a possible D gene (5 bases). The sequenced sample consisted of blood. This clonotype was obtained from a woman between 18 and 29 years old in good health. DNA for the CDR3: TGTGCCAGCAGTCCCGGGAAGCGGTTCGACTACGAGCAGTACTTC. It encodes CASSPGKRFDYEQYF.